This entry features one T cell receptor beta chain sequence. As handled by the study authors: Nucleated cell counts were estimated from reference gene primer amplification. The data were produced by immunoSEQ multiplex PCR, yet TCRdb's version contains in-frame clones alone and is incomplete. V, J and clone size are those of that table, while D and trimming were read from the DNA. The table includes 250,000 to 350,000 clones, over 75% detected once. The record originates from a study of blood T cell repertoires in COVID-19. Study overall: The United States, Italy and Spain were the sources of the acute and convalescent COVID-19 samples. Sample material is recorded as cDNA or gDNA derived from T cells, B-cell-depleted T cells, or PBMCs.

V shed 4 bases, J shed 5 bases, and the junction held 2 bases outside the gene matches. The CDR3 length is 14 residues. The germline gives CDR1 LNHDA, CDR2 SQIVND (reference sequence). This receptor was identified in a woman aged 60-70 years with acute or convalescent COVID-19. The sequencing sample was made of peripheral blood. The chain couples TRBV19 to TRBJ2-7; TRBD2 matches at 13 bases. The CDR3 nucleotides read TGTGCCAGTAGTAAACTAGCGGGAGGGGACGAGCAGTACTTC. Protein: CASSKLAGGDEQYF.